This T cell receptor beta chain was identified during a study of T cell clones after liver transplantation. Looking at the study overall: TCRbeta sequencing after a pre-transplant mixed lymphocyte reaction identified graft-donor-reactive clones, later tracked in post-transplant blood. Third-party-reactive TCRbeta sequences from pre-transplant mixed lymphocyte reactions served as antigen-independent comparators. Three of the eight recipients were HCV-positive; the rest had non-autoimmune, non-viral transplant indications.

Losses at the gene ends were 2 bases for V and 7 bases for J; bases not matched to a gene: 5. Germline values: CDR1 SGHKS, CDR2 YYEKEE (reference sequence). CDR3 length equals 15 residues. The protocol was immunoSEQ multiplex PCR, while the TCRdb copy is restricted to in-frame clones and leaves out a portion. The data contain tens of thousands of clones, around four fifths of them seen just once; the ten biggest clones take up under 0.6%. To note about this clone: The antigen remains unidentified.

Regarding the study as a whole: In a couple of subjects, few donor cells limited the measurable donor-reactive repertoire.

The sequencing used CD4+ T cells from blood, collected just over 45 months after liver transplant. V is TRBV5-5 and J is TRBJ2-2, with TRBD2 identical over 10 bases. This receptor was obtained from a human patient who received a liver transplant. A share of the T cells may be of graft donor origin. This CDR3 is CASSFSGGTDGELFF. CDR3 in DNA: TGTGCCAGCAGCTTTAGCGGGGGGACAGACGGGGAGCTGTTTTTT.